Here is one TCR beta chain with its context. This entry belongs to a study of blood T cell repertoires in COVID-19. On the study more broadly: The study drew acute and convalescent COVID-19 samples from the United States, Italy and Spain. PBMCs, B-cell-depleted T cells, or T cells were the source of the cDNA or gDNA that made up the material.

Source study methods: The authors estimated nucleated cell counts from reference gene primer amplification. The data were produced by immunoSEQ multiplex PCR, yet TCRdb's version contains in-frame clones alone and is incomplete. Clone size and the V and J calls come from that table; the DNA yielded D and trimming. This table has about 490,000 clones, 70% to 90% appearing once. Germline V gives CDR1 SGHRS, CDR2 YFSETQ. This CDR3 contains 14 residues. Trimming removed 3 bases from V and 3 bases from J; junction bases left unmatched: 3. The sequence derives from a human donor in a cohort sampled during active COVID-19. The V and J genes are TRBV5-1 and TRBJ1-1; 9 bases map to TRBD1. Sequencing was done on a sample of peripheral blood. CDR3 sequence reads: CASSSGQGHTEAFF. As DNA, the CDR3 is TGCGCCAGCAGCTCCGGACAGGGGCACACTGAAGCTTTCTTT.